Listed here are 32 T cell receptor beta chains from one sample, sequenced in a study of blood T cell repertoires in COVID-19. The protocol was immunoSEQ multiplex PCR, while the TCRdb copy is restricted to in-frame clones and leaves out a portion. The sample shows about 140,000 clones, about four fifths of them seen only once. Sequenced: peripheral blood. These receptors all come from a human donor in a cohort sampled during active COVID-19.

This clone appeared once. The rearrangement links TRBV19 to TRBJ2-7; 7 nucleotides align to TRBD2. The CDR3 runs to 15 residues. Per germline, CDR1 LNHDA and CDR2 SQIVND (reference sequence). The junction had 12 bases not matched to a gene; V was cut back by 3 bases and J by 7 bases. CDR3 in amino acids: CASSIPGGTTREQYF. The CDR3 nucleotides are TGTGCCAGTAGTATTCCTGGGGGGACTACGAGGGAGCAGTACTTC. The variable domain in full, completed from reference TRBV19 and TRBJ2-7, reads DGGITQSPKYLFRKEGQNVTLSCEQNLNHDAMYWYRQDPGQGLRLIYYSQIVNDFQKGDIAEGYSVSREKKESFPLTVTSAQKNPTAFYLCASSIPGGTTREQYFGPGTRLTVT.

The chain joins TRBV5-1 to TRBJ2-7; tentative D call: TRBD1 (6 bases). CDR1 and CDR2 (germline): SGHRS, YFSETQ. CDR3 length equals 15 residues. V lost 4 bases and J lost 2, with 16 bases in between. The CDR3 nucleotides are TGCGCCAGCAGCCACCCTCAGGGGAAGGCCTACGAGCAGTACTTC. Translating it yields CASSHPQGKAYEQYF.

This clone occurred a few times. This sequence joins TRBV4-1 and TRBJ2-7; maybe TRBD1 (6 bases). The CDR3 extends over 15 amino acids. Trimming removed 0 bases at V and 3 bases at J, with 12 bases between. CDR1 MGHRA and CDR2 YSYEKL come from the germline V gene. Written as DNA, the CDR3 is TGCGCCAGCAGCCAAGATCGGCAGGGGTTCTACGAGCAGTACTTC. Amino acids: CASSQDRQGFYEQYF.

V gene TRBV5-4 combines with J gene TRBJ2-7, with 10 bases lining up with TRBD1. This CDR3 spans 14 amino acids. Germline values: CDR1 SGHNT, CDR2 YYREEE (reference sequence). J gave up 4 bases and V 4 bases, and 5 bases lay outside the gene matches. This CDR3 is CASSRRQGAYEQYF. CDR3 sequence (DNA): TGTGCCAGCAGCCGCCGACAGGGGGCTTACGAGCAGTACTTC. The whole variable domain, filled in from reference TRBV5-4 and TRBJ2-7, reads ETGVTQSPTHLIKTRGQQVTLRCSSQSGHNTVSWYQQALGQGPQFIFQYYREEENGRGNFPPRFSGLQFPNYSSELNVNALELDDSALYLCASSRRQGAYEQYFGPGTRLTVT.

J is TRBJ1-5 and V is TRBV19; D is unresolved. Trimming pared 5 bases from V and 4 bases from J, leaving 18 bases between. Germline CDR1 LNHDA, CDR2 SQIVND (reference sequence). The CDR3 totals 16 residues. CDR3 in DNA: TGTGCCAGTAGTGACTGGGCCCCGGAGGAGAATCAGCCCCAGCATTTT. Protein product: CASSDWAPEENQPQHF.

The chain carries TRBV6-6 and TRBJ2-2; 11 bases map to TRBD2. Germline CDR1 is MNHNY and CDR2 is SVGAGI (reference sequence). V was clipped by 5 bases and J by 9 bases; unmatched bases: 11. CDR3 length: 16 amino acids. The CDR3 spells CASSPTGTSGLRELFF. CDR3 nucleotides: TGTGCCAGCAGTCCAACCGGGACTAGCGGCCTTAGGGAGCTGTTTTTT.

This CDR3 reads CASSLVPIGSLSLYEQYF. CDR3 sequence (DNA): TGCGCCAGCAGCTTGGTCCCAATCGGGAGCCTCTCCCTCTACGAGCAGTACTTC. V gene TRBV5-1 combines with J gene TRBJ2-7; D is perhaps TRBD2 (6 bases). Germline CDR1 reads SGHRS; CDR2 reads YFSETQ. The CDR3 spans 18 residues. The germline V and J ends were trimmed by 0 bases and 3 bases, with 22 bases remaining between them.

This clone has a handful of counts. The rearrangement joins TRBV28 to TRBJ2-7; D gene uncertain. CDR3 length: 12 residues. CDR1 is MDHEN, CDR2 SYDVKM, per germline. V lost 3 bases and J lost 5, with 8 bases in between. The CDR3 nucleotides read TGTGCCAGCAGTTTCAGTGCCCACGAGCAGTACTTC. The encoded protein is CASSFSAHEQYF.

In this sample, this clone turned up once. The rearrangement links TRBV6-5 to TRBJ2-5; D is possibly TRBD2 (6 bases). Germline CDR1 MNHEY, CDR2 SVGAGI. The CDR3 has 15 amino acids. Trimming left V 6 bases short and J 3 bases short, with 17 bases between. The CDR3 protein is CASSRPGGAEETQYF. The CDR3 bases are TGTGCCAGCAGCCGCCCCGGGGGTGCTGAAGAGACCCAGTACTTC.

J is TRBJ2-1 and V is TRBV24-1; 8 bases align to TRBD1. The V gene end was trimmed by 3 bases and the J gene end by 8 bases; junction bases not matched to a gene: 8. CDR3 length equals 15 residues. CDR1 and CDR2 (germline): KGHDR, SFDVKD. CDR3 amino acids: CATSDLPGGAYEQFF. In DNA form, the CDR3 reads TGTGCCACCAGTGATCTGCCAGGGGGCGCATATGAGCAGTTCTTC.

V is TRBV28 and J is TRBJ2-7, with 10 bases aligning to TRBD2. The germline V gene encodes CDR1 MDHEN and CDR2 SYDVKM. The ends lost 3 bases at V and 2 bases at J; junction bases unmatched: 4. The CDR3 runs to 15 residues. CDR3 sequence reads: CASSFVTSGTYEQYF. In DNA, the CDR3 is TGTGCCAGCAGTTTTGTAACTAGCGGGACCTACGAGCAGTACTTC.

V usage is TRBV15 and J usage is TRBJ1-4, with TRBD1 matching 10 bases. CDR3 length: 18 residues. Per germline, CDR1 LNHNV and CDR2 YYDKDF (reference sequence). Trimming removed 8 bases from V and 4 bases from J; junction bases left unmatched: 16. CDR3 region: CATRTAAGTGALNEKLFF. The CDR3 DNA sequence: TGTGCCACCCGAACGGCGGCAGGGACAGGGGCGCTTAATGAAAAACTGTTTTTT.

The chain links TRBV7-9 to TRBJ1-1; 9 bases map to TRBD1. The CDR3 consists of 14 residues. V lost 6 bases to trimming and J lost 4 bases; unmatched junction nucleotides: 6. Germline V lookup: CDR1 SEHNR, CDR2 FQNEAQ (reference sequence). This CDR3 reads CASRAGQGSTEAFF. CDR3 nucleotide sequence: TGTGCCAGCAGGGCAGGACAGGGGAGCACTGAAGCTTTCTTT. Complete variable domain (other parts from reference TRBV7-9 and TRBJ1-1): DTGVSQNPRHKITKRGQNVTFRCDPISEHNRLYWYRQTLGQGPEFLTYFQNEAQLEKSRLLSDRFSAERPKGSFSTLEIQRTEQGDSAMYLCASRAGQGSTEAFFGQGTRLTVV.

The chain has TRBV10-2 and TRBJ2-7; 15 nucleotides line up with TRBD2. The germline V gene encodes CDR1 WSHSY and CDR2 SAAADI. CDR3 length: 16 amino acids. The V and J ends lost 0 bases and 7 bases, in that order; junction bases with no gene match: 4. CDR3 protein: CASSESGTSGRWEQYF. The CDR3 DNA follows: TGCGCCAGCAGTGAGTCTGGGACTAGCGGGAGGTGGGAGCAGTACTTC.

V and J are TRBV11-1 and TRBJ2-7; D may be TRBD1 (6 bases). Germline values: CDR1 SGHAT, CDR2 FQDESV (reference sequence). The CDR3 runs 15 residues. V dropped 7 bases and J dropped 2 bases, with 18 bases sitting between them. The CDR3 DNA is TGTGCCAGCACCCCGAAGGCAGGGGTACCCTACGAGCAGTACTTC. It specifies CASTPKAGVPYEQYF.

This clone was counted a few times. The genes are TRBV5-1 and TRBJ2-3; D unclear. The CDR3 sequence is 14 residues long. The germline V gene has CDR1 SGHRS and CDR2 YFSETQ. The V gene lost 5 bases and the J gene lost 0 bases, with 10 bases spanning the gap. CDR3 sequence: CASSRQTSTDTQYF. The CDR3 DNA reads as TGCGCCAGCAGTCGCCAGACTAGCACAGATACGCAGTATTTT.

The V and J genes are TRBV19 and TRBJ1-1; 7 bases map to TRBD1. This CDR3 is 15 amino acids long. The ends lost 5 bases at V and 5 bases at J; junction bases unmatched: 11. The germline V gene encodes CDR1 LNHDA and CDR2 SQIVND (reference sequence). The CDR3 here is CASSPMDRKGTEAFF. In nucleotides, the CDR3 is TGTGCCAGTAGTCCCATGGACAGGAAAGGGACTGAAGCTTTCTTT.

J is TRBJ2-3 and V is TRBV19; the match to TRBD2 covers 7 bases. V lost 7 bases to trimming and J lost 2 bases; unmatched junction nucleotides: 3. Germline V CDR1 and CDR2: LNHDA, SQIVND (reference sequence). The CDR3 sequence is 13 residues long. The CDR3: CASTGGNTDTQYF. The CDR3, as DNA: TGTGCCAGTACCGGGGGGAACACAGATACGCAGTATTTT.

A single count supports this clone. The gene calls are TRBV2 and TRBJ1-1, with 8 bases fitting TRBD1. Germline trimming cut 7 bases from V and 6 bases from J; bases unmatched to any gene: 7. Per germline, CDR1 SNHLY and CDR2 FYNNEI. CDR3 length: 13 residues. The CDR3 DNA sequence: TGTGCCAGCAAACAGGGGGTTTCACCTGAAGCTTTCTTT. Protein sequence: CASKQGVSPEAFF.

V usage is TRBV4-1 and J usage is TRBJ2-1, with D possibly being TRBD2 (6 bases). Trimming shortened V by 4 bases and J by 4 bases, and 17 bases separated the two germline ends. CDR1 MGHRA and CDR2 YSYEKL come from the germline V gene. This CDR3 contains 16 residues. CDR3 DNA: TGCGCCAGCAGCCCCCACGGGAGAAGAACTTACAATGAGCAGTTCTTC. This sequence encodes CASSPHGRRTYNEQFF.

The V and J genes are TRBV5-4 and TRBJ1-3, with 9 positions matching TRBD1. CDR3 length: 15 amino acids. Germline V CDR1 and CDR2: SGHNT, YYREEE (reference sequence). V shed 6 bases, J shed 0 bases, and the junction held 4 bases outside the gene matches. The CDR3 is CASTTGGFSGNTIYF. Here the CDR3 DNA reads TGTGCCAGCACCACAGGGGGCTTCTCTGGAAACACCATATATTTT.

The rearrangement joins TRBV4-2 to TRBJ2-5; D gene ambiguous. The CDR3 is 14 residues long. Looked up from germline, CDR1 is LGHNA and CDR2 is YNFKEQ. Trimming left V 4 bases short and J 5 bases short, with 14 bases between. Written as DNA, the CDR3 is TGTGCCAGCAGCCGAAACACGCTCGGGGAGACCCAGTACTTC. Its translation: CASSRNTLGETQYF.

The chain links TRBV2 to TRBJ1-5, with TRBD1 identical over 12 bases. The germline gives CDR1 SNHLY, CDR2 FYNNEI. The ends lost 8 bases at V and 0 bases at J; junction bases unmatched: 5. This CDR3 comprises 16 residues. The DNA of the CDR3 is TGTGCCAGCGCGGGACAGGGGGCTCGTAGCAATCAGCCCCAGCATTTT. It translates to CASAGQGARSNQPQHF.

The chain employs TRBV7-6 and TRBJ1-3, with a weak D call TRBD1 (5 bases). There are 18 residues in the CDR3. The germline V gene encodes CDR1 SGHVS and CDR2 FNYEAQ. V was shortened by 4 bases and J by 0 bases, with 19 bases between the two germline ends. CDR3 loop: CASSSPFAGDTSGNTIYF. CDR3 DNA: TGTGCCAGCAGCTCGCCATTCGCGGGGGATACCTCTGGAAACACCATATATTTT.

The chain couples TRBV30 to TRBJ1-3, with 9 bases identical to TRBD1. V lost 0 bases, J lost 7 bases, and 4 bases stayed unmatched. This CDR3 has 14 amino acids. Per the germline V gene, CDR1 is GTSNPN and CDR2 is SVGIG (reference sequence). The DNA for the CDR3 is TGTGCCTGGAGTGTAGGACAGGGGAGTAACACCATATATTTT. Residues: CAWSVGQGSNTIYF.

This clone was seen only a few times. The J gene is TRBJ2-2, the V gene TRBV2, with 9 nucleotides matching TRBD1. Germline CDR1 SNHLY, CDR2 FYNNEI. V trimming: 7 bases; J trimming: 6 bases; junction bases outside the gene matches: 15. CDR3 size: 17 residues. CDR3 coding DNA: TGTGCCAGCATGAACCCCCGGGGACAGGGTTCGGCCGGGGAGCTGTTTTTT. It encodes CASMNPRGQGSAGELFF.

The chain links TRBV6-5 to TRBJ2-7; TRBD2 is a possible D gene (5 bases). The V end was cut by 4 bases, the J end by 0 bases, with 13 bases between. This CDR3 region has 15 residues. Germline CDR1 reads MNHEY; CDR2 reads SVGAGI. CDR3 nucleotides: TGTGCCAGCAGTTCCACACGGGAAGGCTCCTACGAGCAGTACTTC. Its translation: CASSSTREGSYEQYF.

The chain joins TRBV3-1 (or the pseudogene TRBV3-2) to TRBJ2-2; D is unclear. CDR1 is LGHDT, CDR2 YNNKEL, per germline (reference sequence). The V end lost 8 bases, the J end lost 4 bases, and 5 bases lay between the germline ends. This CDR3 region has 11 residues. CDR3: CASSSTGELFF. The CDR3 nucleotides are TGTGCCAGCTCCTCCACCGGGGAGCTGTTTTTT.

V usage is TRBV19 and J usage is TRBJ1-2; the D gene is possibly TRBD1 (6 bases). Trimming cost V 5 bases and J 7 bases, with 20 bases left between them. Germline assignment: CDR1 LNHDA and CDR2 SQIVND (reference sequence). This CDR3 region has 15 residues. In DNA form, the CDR3 reads TGTGCCAGTAGTGAAAACAGGGATATGGGACGTGGCTACACCTTC. Its protein is CASSENRDMGRGYTF.

This sequence joins TRBV5-1 and TRBJ2-7; TRBD2 agrees at 14 bases. CDR1 SGHRS and CDR2 YFSETQ come from the germline V gene. Losses at the gene ends were 4 bases for V and 4 bases for J; bases not matched to a gene: 7. This CDR3 contains 16 residues. CDR3 amino acids: CASSQGLAGVGYEQYF. In DNA form, the CDR3 reads TGCGCCAGCAGCCAGGGACTAGCGGGAGTAGGTTACGAGCAGTACTTC.

This clone showed up just once. The junction differs from germline at one of its ends, possibly a read error. The chain employs TRBV7-9 and TRBJ2-2; 10 bases are a match to TRBD2. Germline V CDR1 and CDR2: SEHNR, FQNEAQ (reference sequence). CDR3 length equals 15 residues. Here the CDR3 reads CASSIAGGNTGELFF. For the CDR3, the DNA is TGTGCCAGCAGCATAGCGGGAGGCAACACCGGGGAGCTGTTTTTT.

V is TRBV11-2 and J is TRBJ1-4; weak D call: TRBD1 (5 bases). The CDR3 consists of 14 residues. V was cut by 7 bases and J by 4 bases, with 13 bases left in between. The germline V gene has CDR1 SGHAT and CDR2 FQNNGV. In nucleotides, the CDR3 is TGTGCCAGCAAGGATGGCACAGGTAATGAAAAACTGTTTTTT. The encoded protein is CASKDGTGNEKLFF. Looking up the rest from reference TRBV11-2 and TRBJ1-4 gives the full variable domain: EAGVAQSPRYKIIEKRQSVAFWCNPISGHATLYWYQQILGQGPKLLIQFQNNGVVDDSQLPKDRFSAERLKGVDSTLKIQPAKLEDSAVYLCASKDGTGNEKLFFGSGTQLSVL.